This T cell receptor (beta chain) appears in the sequencing data of a study of tumor and adjacent non-tumor tissue in lung cancer. About the study: Patients comprised about eleven adenocarcinoma, 2 squamous cell carcinoma and 1 small cell lung cancer. Patients were aged about 30 to 80, nine to eleven men and 4 to 6 women, stage I to III.

As concerns this clonotype: The antigen remains unidentified. At one end, the junction sequence differs from germline, possibly due to a read error.

Germline-derived CDR1 and CDR2 are SQVTM and ANQGSEA. This CDR3 is built from 14 residues. RNA was extracted from bulk tissue without any cell sorting. Broader study findings: Shorter survival was associated with higher TCR diversity in tumors. Compared with tumor, normal lung showed significantly lower TCR diversity.

TCRbeta libraries were built with three rounds of nested PCR, modified from ARM-PCR. From the multiplex PCR reads, TCRdb called clonotypes with MiXCR, one entry per CDR3 protein. Of over 60,000 distinct CDR3 sequences in the sample, 60% to 75% were seen once. J is TRBJ2-1 and V is TRBV29-1; D remains unclear. This TCR was recovered from a man aged 55-75 years with non-small cell lung cancer. Sequenced sample: lung tumor tissue. DNA of the CDR3: TGCAGCGTTGAAGATCCAGGAATCCTAAATGAGCAATTCTTC. Its protein product is CSVEDPGILNEQFF.